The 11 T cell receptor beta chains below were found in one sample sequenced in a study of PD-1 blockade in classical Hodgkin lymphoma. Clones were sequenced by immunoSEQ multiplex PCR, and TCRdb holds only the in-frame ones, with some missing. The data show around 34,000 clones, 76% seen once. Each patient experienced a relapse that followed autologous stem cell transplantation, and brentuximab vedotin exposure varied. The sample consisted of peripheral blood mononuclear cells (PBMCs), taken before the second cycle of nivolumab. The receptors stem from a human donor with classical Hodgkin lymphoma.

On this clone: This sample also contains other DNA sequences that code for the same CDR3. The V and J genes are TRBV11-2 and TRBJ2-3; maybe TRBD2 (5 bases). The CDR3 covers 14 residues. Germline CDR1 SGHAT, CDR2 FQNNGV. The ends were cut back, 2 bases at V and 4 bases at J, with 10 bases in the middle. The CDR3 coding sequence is TGTGCCAGCAGCTTATTGGCCGGGGCAGATACGCAGTATTTT. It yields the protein CASSLLAGADTQYF.

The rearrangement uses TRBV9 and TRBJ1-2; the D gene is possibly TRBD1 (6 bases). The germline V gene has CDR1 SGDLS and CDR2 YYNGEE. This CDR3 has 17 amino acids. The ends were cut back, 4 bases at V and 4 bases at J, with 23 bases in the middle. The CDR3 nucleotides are TGTGCCAGCAGCAACGGACAGCCCAACCCCTCTCGCTATGGCTACACCTTC. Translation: CASSNGQPNPSRYGYTF.

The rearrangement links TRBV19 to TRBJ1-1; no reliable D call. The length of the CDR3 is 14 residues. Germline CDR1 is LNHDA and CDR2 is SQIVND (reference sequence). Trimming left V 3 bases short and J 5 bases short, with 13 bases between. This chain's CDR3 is CASSIVAGLTEAFF. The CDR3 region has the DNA TGTGCCAGTAGTATCGTAGCAGGATTAACTGAAGCTTTCTTT.

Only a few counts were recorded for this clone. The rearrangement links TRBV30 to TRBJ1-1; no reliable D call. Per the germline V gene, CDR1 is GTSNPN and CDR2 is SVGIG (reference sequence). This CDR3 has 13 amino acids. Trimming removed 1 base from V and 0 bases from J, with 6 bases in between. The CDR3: CAWSERLNTEAFF. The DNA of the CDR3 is TGTGCCTGGAGTGAAAGGCTGAACACTGAAGCTTTCTTT.

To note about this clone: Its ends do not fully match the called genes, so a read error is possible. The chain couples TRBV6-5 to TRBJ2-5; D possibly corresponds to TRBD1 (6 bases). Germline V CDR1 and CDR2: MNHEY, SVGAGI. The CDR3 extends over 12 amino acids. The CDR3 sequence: CASSHSGHDFYF. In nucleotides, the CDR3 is TGTGCCAGCAGTCACTCGGGACACGACTTTTACTTC.

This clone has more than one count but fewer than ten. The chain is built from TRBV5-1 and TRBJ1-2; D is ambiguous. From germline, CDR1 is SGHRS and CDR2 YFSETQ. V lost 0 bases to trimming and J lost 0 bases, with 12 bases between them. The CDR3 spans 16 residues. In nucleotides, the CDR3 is TGCGCCAGCAGCTTGGCCGTCGCTCGCGCTAACTATGGCTACACCTTC. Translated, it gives CASSLAVARANYGYTF.

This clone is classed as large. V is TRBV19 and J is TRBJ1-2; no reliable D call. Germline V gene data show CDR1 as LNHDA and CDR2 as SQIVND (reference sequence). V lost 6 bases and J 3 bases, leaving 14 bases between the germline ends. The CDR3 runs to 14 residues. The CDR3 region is CASRDRDTDYGYTF. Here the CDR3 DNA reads TGTGCCAGTAGGGACCGAGACACCGACTATGGCTACACCTTC.

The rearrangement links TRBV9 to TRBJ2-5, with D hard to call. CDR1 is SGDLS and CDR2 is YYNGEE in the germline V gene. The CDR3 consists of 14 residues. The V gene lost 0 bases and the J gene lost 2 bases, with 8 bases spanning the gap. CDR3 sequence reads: CASSVGGRQETQYF. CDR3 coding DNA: TGTGCCAGCAGCGTAGGAGGCAGACAAGAGACCCAGTACTTC.

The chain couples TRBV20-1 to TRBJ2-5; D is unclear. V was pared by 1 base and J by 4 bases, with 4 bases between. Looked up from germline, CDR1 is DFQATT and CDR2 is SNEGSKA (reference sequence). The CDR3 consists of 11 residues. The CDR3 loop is CSARGRETQYF. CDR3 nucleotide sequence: TGCAGTGCTAGAGGGAGAGAGACCCAGTACTTC.

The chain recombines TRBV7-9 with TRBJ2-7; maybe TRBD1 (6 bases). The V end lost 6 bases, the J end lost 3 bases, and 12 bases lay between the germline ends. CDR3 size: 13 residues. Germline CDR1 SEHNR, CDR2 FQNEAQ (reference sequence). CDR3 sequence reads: CASSGGRDYEQYF. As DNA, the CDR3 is TGTGCCAGCAGTGGGGGCAGGGACTACGAGCAGTACTTC.

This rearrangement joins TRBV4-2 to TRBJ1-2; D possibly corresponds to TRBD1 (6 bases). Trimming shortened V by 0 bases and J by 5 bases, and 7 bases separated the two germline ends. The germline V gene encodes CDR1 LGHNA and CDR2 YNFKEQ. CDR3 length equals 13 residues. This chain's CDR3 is CASSQEGGYGYTF. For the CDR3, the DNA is TGTGCCAGCAGCCAAGAAGGGGGTTATGGCTACACCTTC.